This T cell receptor (beta chain) was sequenced for a study of blood T cell repertoires in COVID-19. Participants had their cohort set by participant-reported clinical history. Shortly before study entry, within 2 weeks, exposed participants had met a COVID-19 case. As to this clone: One junction end does not reproduce the germline sequence, and a read error may be involved.

Under the authors' procedure: Nucleated cell number was recorded as an estimate derived from reference gene primer amplification. Assay: immunoSEQ multiplex PCR; the TCRdb copy retains only in-frame clones and omits some. V, J and clone size were drawn from that table, and D and trimming were deduced from the DNA. This sample has 350,000 to 400,000 clones, with roughly 90% found just once. This CDR3 comprises 11 residues. CDR1 and CDR2 (germline): SNHLY, FYNNEI. Material for sequencing was PBMCs or T cells enriched from blood (not recorded which). This TCR derives from a woman aged 40 to 50 who had been exposed to COVID-19. The chain uses TRBV2 and TRBJ2-7; D gene uncertain. CDR3 loop: CASSEVGRNYF. CDR3 nucleotides: TGTGCCAGCAGTGAAGTTGGCAGGAATTATTTC.